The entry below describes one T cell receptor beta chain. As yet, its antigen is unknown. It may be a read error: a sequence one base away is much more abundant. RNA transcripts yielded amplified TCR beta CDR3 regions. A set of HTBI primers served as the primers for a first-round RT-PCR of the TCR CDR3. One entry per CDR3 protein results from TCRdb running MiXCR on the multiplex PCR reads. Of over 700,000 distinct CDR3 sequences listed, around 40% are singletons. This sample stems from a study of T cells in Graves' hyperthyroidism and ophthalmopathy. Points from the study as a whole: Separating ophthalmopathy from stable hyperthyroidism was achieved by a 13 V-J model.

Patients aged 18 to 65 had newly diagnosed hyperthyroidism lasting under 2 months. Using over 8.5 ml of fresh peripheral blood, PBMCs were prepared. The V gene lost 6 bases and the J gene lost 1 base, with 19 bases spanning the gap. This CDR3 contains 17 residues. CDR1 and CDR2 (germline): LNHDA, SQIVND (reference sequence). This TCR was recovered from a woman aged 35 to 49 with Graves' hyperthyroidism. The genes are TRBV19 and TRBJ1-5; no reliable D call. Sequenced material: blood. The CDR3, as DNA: TGTGCCAGTAGCCATAAATCAGAGCCTGGAAGCAATCAGCCCCAGCATTTT. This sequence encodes CASSHKSEPGSNQPQHF.